A selection of T cell receptor beta chains follows, all from one sample in a study of cytomegalovirus exposure and HLA in healthy donors. TCRdb keeps only in-frame clones here, not all; method: immunoSEQ multiplex PCR. This table holds tens of thousands of clones, approximately 88% found once. Specimen: PBMCs. These receptors were obtained from a young man in good health and CMV-seronegative. Both conserved end residues are part of each CDR3. A D gene is named only where the DNA matches it firmly. Clone size is not always given. Where it is, it says once, few, many or a class for expanded clones.

J gene,V gene,clone size,D gene,CDR3 DNA,CDR3 protein
TRBJ1-1,TRBV18,.,.,TGTGCCAGCTCACCGTTGGCGGACAGAAACACTGAAGCTTTCTTT,CASSPLADRNTEAFF
TRBJ1-4,TRBV27,.,.,TGTGCCAGCAGGGGAGGGCATGAAAAACTGTTTTTT,CASRGGHEKLFF
TRBJ2-3,TRBV7-3,.,.,TGTGCCAGCAGCTTAATTTCGGGAGACCAAGCAGATACGCAGTATTTT,CASSLISGDQADTQYF
TRBJ2-3,TRBV20-1,.,.,TGCAGTGCTAGAGTAACAGATACGCAGTATTTT,CSARVTDTQYF
TRBJ2-7,TRBV5-1,.,.,TGCGCCAGCAGCTTTAACAGGGCGAACGAGCAGTACTTC,CASSFNRANEQYF
TRBJ2-2,TRBV6-5,.,TRBD1,TGTGCCAGCAGTGCCGACAGGGTAAACACCGGGGAGCTGTTTTTT,CASSADRVNTGELFF
TRBJ2-7,TRBV2,.,.,TGTGCCAGCAGGGATCGGGACATCTCCCGGGAGCAGTACTTC,CASRDRDISREQYF
TRBJ2-1,TRBV29-1,.,TRBD2,TGCAGCGCTACTAGCGGGATAAGCGGTGAGCAGTTCTTC,CSATSGISGEQFF
TRBJ2-2,TRBV5-1,.,TRBD1,TGCGCCAGCAGCTTCGGGACAGGGGGCACCGGGGAGCTGTTTTTT,CASSFGTGGTGELFF
TRBJ1-1,TRBV5-8,.,.,TGTGCCAGCATCCCAAGGCTGTGGGCAACTTCGAACACTGAAGCTTTCTTT,CASIPRLWATSNTEAFF
TRBJ2-7,TRBV15,once,TRBD2,TGTGCCACCAGTCAACGCGGGAGTAAGAACGAGCAGTACTTC,CATSQRGSKNEQYF
TRBJ1-4,TRBV2,once,.,TGTGCCAGCACCGGGGACGGGGGTTGGGAAAAACTGTTTTTT,CASTGDGGWEKLFF
TRBJ1-2,TRBV6-5,.,TRBD1,TGTGCCAGCAGTTACTTTAGACAGGGACAGGGAGGCTACACCTTC,CASSYFRQGQGGYTF
TRBJ2-5,TRBV30,.,.,TGTGCCTGGAGCACAACGGGGACTGCCTTAGCATGGGAGACCCAGTACTTC,CAWSTTGTALAWETQYF